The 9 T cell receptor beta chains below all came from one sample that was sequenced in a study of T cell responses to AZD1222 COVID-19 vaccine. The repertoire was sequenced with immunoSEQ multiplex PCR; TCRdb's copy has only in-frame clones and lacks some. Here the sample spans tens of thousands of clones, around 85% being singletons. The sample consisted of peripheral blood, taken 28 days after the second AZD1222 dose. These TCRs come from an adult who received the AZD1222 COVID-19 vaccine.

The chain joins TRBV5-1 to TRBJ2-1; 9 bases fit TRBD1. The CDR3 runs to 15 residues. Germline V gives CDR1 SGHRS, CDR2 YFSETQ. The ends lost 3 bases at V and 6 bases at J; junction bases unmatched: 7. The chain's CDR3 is CASSSGQGTSNEQFF. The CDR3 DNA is TGCGCCAGCAGCTCGGGACAGGGAACAAGCAATGAGCAGTTCTTC.

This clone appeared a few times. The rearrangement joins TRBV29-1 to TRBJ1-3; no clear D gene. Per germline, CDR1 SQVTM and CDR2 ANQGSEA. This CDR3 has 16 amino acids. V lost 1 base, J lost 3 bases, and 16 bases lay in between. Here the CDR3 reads CSVEGVQAVGGNTIYF. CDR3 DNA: TGCAGCGTTGAAGGGGTTCAGGCGGTTGGTGGAAACACCATATATTTT. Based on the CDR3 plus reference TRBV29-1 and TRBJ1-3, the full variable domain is SAVISQKPSRDICQRGTSLTIQCQVDSQVTMMFWYRQQPGQSLTLIATANQGSEATYESGFVIDKFPISRPNLTFSTLTVSNMSPEDSSIYLCSVEGVQAVGGNTIYFGEGSWLTVV.

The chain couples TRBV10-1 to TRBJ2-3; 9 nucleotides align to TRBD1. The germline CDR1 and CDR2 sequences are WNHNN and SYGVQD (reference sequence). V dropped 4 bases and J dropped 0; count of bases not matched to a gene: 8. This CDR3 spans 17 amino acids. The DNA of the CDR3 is TGCGCCAGCAGTGCTACAGGGGGCTCCGCTAGCACAGATACGCAGTATTTT. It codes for CASSATGGSASTDTQYF.

CDR3 sequence reads: CASSFRNFRQGVEPQHF. CDR3 DNA: TGTGCCAGCAGTTTCCGGAACTTTAGACAGGGGGTAGAACCCCAGCATTTT. The chain carries TRBV6-2 or TRBV6-3 and TRBJ1-5; 9 bases map to TRBD1. The CDR3 is 17 residues long. CDR1 is MNHEY, CDR2 SVGEGT, per germline. The V and J ends lost 4 bases and 10 bases, in that order; junction bases with no gene match: 17.

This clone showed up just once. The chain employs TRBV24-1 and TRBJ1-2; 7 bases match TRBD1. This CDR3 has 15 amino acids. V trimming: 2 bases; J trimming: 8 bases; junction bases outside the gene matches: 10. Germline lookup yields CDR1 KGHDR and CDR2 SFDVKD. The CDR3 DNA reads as TGTGCCACCAGTGATTCCGTTGACAGGGCCATGGGCTACACCTTC. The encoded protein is CATSDSVDRAMGYTF.

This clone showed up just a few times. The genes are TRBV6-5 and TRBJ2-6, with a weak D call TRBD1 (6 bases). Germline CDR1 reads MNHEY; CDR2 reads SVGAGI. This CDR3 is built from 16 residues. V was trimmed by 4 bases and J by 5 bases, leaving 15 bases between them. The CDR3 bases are TGTGCCAGCAGTTTAACAGGGCCCAGTTGGGCCAACGTCCTGACTTTC. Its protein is CASSLTGPSWANVLTF.

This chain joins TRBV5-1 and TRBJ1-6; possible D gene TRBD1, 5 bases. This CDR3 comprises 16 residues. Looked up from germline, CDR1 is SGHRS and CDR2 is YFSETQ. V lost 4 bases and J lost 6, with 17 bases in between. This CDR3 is CASSTGGRSPNSPLHF. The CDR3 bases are TGCGCCAGCAGCACCGGGGGACGGAGTCCTAATTCACCCCTCCACTTT. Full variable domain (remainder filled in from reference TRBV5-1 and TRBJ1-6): KAGVTQTPRYLIKTRGQQVTLSCSPISGHRSVSWYQQTPGQGLQFLFEYFSETQRNKGNFPGRFSGRQFSNSRSEMNVSTLELGDSALYLCASSTGGRSPNSPLHFGNGTRLTVT.

This CDR3 is CASSPPGQGNEKLFF. The CDR3 nucleotides are TGCGCCAGCAGCCCGCCGGGACAGGGAAATGAAAAACTGTTTTTT. V usage is TRBV5-1 and J usage is TRBJ1-4, with TRBD1 matching 9 bases. V dropped 4 bases and J dropped 5; count of bases not matched to a gene: 6. Germline V CDR1 and CDR2: SGHRS, YFSETQ. The CDR3 length is 15 residues.

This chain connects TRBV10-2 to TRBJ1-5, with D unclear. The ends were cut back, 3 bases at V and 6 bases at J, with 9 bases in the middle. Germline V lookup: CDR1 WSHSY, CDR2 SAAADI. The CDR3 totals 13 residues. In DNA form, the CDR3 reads TGCGCCAGCAGTGATGGCGGCGGTCAGCCCCAGCATTTT. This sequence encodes CASSDGGGQPQHF.